This T cell receptor beta chain was identified in a study of a mutant IDH1 vaccine in newly diagnosed glioma (dated by TCRdb to the early 2020s). Regarding the complete study: Of the 25 to 35 treated patients, approximately 60% were male and roughly 38% were female, and a mean age of about 37 years was recorded. Prior to enrollment, standard therapy consisting of radiotherapy alone, temozolomide alone, or radiochemotherapy with temozolomide had been administered to patients, with the combination being received by most patients. Peripheral blood samples were drawn at six visits, namely V03 (baseline), V05, V07, V10, V12 and V13. Longitudinal TCRB deep sequencing was done for 25 treated patients, wherever samples were available for exploratory analyses.

General study outcomes and caveats: Across multiple MHC alleles, vaccine-induced immune responses were seen in 85% to 95% of patients. It was noted by the authors that analyses of patient blood samples could not be reproduced owing to sample limitations. Pseudoprogression appeared unrelated to alterations in the top peripheral T cell clonotypes detected by TCRB sequencing. Availability determined which PBMC samples were chosen for TCRB deep sequencing.

This clone has just a few counts. There is no known antigen for this receptor. No base quality values were provided; no much bigger clone lies one nucleotide off. The sample's time point label, in plain terms: baseline, week 1 (first vaccination visit). This specimen's treatment or condition label, per the study, means: pre-vaccination baseline after standard-of-care therapy. Newly diagnosed WHO grade 3 or 4 IDH1-mutant astrocytomas showing loss of nuclear ATRX were present in the donors. The samples were drawn from NOA16, a multicentre, single-arm, open-label phase I trial in Germany that tested a mutant IDH1 peptide vaccine in humans for the first time. Blood drawn at visit V03 was used as the baseline sample for immunogenicity testing. The DNeasy Blood and Tissue Kit was used to extract genomic DNA from EDTA blood for TCRB sequencing. From a lookup of the germline V gene, CDR1 and CDR2 are MNHEY and SVGAGI. From its cysteine to its phenylalanine, the CDR3 spans 13 amino acids. Only the CDR3 part of the read is kept: 39 bases, read in frame from the first base. V is cut by 10 bases and J by 1 base, and the space between the germline ends is 11 bases.

Libraries were made using the immunoSEQ multiplex PCR assay. Following the manufacturer's protocol, the hsTCRB Kit was used to amplify rearranged TCR beta chain sequences. An Illumina MiSeq was used to sequence the TCRB libraries. As for the authors' bioinformatics: Demultiplexing, trimming and gene mapping were performed with the kit vendor's proprietary platform. The immuneACCESS repertoire file appears here via TCRdb, limited to in-frame rearrangements. These files lack a portion of the clones; in checked studies, under half of the deficit traces to unresolved V genes, and the cause of the others is not known. V, J and clone size were drawn from that table, and D and trimming were deduced from the DNA. This sample has about 70,000 clones in its table, and 80% to 90% of those were observed once. Together, the top ten hold roughly 4.4% of the sample.

This clonotype was sampled from a woman younger than 35 with glioma. Some clones in this sample may be carry-over from other donors' samples. The sequence is built from TRBV6-5 and TRBJ1-5, with no D gene named confidently. The sample here was peripheral blood mononuclear cells (PBMCs), taken from a glioma patient treated with radiotherapy, temozolomide or both. The CDR3 reads as follows: CATKAQSNQPQHF. The DNA reads TGTGCCACCAAGGCACAGAGCAATCAGCCCCAGCATTTT.